This T cell receptor beta chain came from a study of cytomegalovirus exposure and HLA in healthy donors (dated by TCRdb to about 2017). In the study overall: An earlier analysis of some 600 of the donors reported approximately 260 Gb of sequence data and around 110 million unique TCR beta sequences obtained from roughly 180 million T cells. Roughly 300 gigabases of sequencing data and around 90 million unique TCR sequences made up an early release that covered approximately 650 HLA-typed donors. Rather than using new phenotypic data, the later analysis identified candidate immune exposures from TCR beta sequences and from how often those sequences occurred across donors. A later genetic analysis used genome-wide SNP genotypes for about 65% of the roughly 700 donors, treating that subset as a discovery cohort. Besides the first cohort of 666 subjects, a separate validation cohort made up of around 120 different subjects was used. Of the approximately 370 genotyped donors, approximately 81% were placed in the genetic ancestry cluster associated with self-reported Caucasian donors. To predict cytomegalovirus infection status, the study combined high-throughput TCR immunosequencing, statistical association of individual TCRs with disease status, and machine learning. The study was designed to test whether signatures of past pathogen exposure could be identified by cataloging public T cell receptors. HLA typing included class I and class II loci at four-digit resolution. To decide whether each TCR beta V gene segment behaved as functional or pseudogenic, an earlier analysis of several hundred of the donors relied on high-throughput TCR beta sequencing. The study used immunosequencing to profile the T cell repertoires of several hundred subjects and linked those repertoires to cytomegalovirus serostatus. The number of typed donors differed by locus: about 620-630 for A, B, C, DRB1 and DQB1; 522 for DQA1; approximately 600 for DPA1; and 400 to 480 for DPB1. A later analysis re-examined previously published TCR beta repertoires from more than 550 donors and added high-resolution HLA genotyping to investigate patterns of TCR occurrence. Among roughly 400 genotyped donors of the cohort, an average of around 220,000 unique TCR beta nucleotide sequences was sequenced per donor, of which about 20% were non-productive. Five DR-DQ haplotypes were handled as single units for association and clustering, since linkage in the cohort was strong. Donor age, sex, ethnicity and CMV serostatus were collected together with the repertoire data. Every discovery cohort repertoire had been produced on one sequencing platform. General findings and caveats noted by the study authors: About 17 rarely observed V segments, including chromosome 9 orphons, were excluded from the earlier analysis of a few hundred of the donors because counts were too low. Most TCR sequences were observed very rarely across donors, whereas some public TCRs were present in many individuals. Assigning TCR associations to individual alleles was difficult when HLA alleles, especially DR and DQ, strongly co-occurred. Correlated functional status among segregating V segments might reflect linkage disequilibrium, but an unknown experimental factor could not be ruled out. Because the 87-base-pair reads could not distinguish some IMGT-functional V segments, including TRBV6-2 and TRBV6-3, those segments were excluded. A later analysis found that most CMV-associated TCR beta chains appeared HLA-restricted, with HLA associations seemingly driven largely by CMV exposure. A few of the identified cytomegalovirus-associated TCR beta chains were confirmed in vitro to be specific for cytomegalovirus antigens. A later genetic analysis reported fewer N-insertions in productive TCRs among donors in an Asian-associated ancestry cluster than the approximately 670-donor mean. The authors suggested that the approach could potentially be generalized to other disease states and immunological phenotypes. In an earlier analysis of over 550 of the donors, most TCR beta V segments were observed in productive rearrangements about 87% or about 30% of the time, broadly matching IMGT annotations. Presence/absence analyses assumed roughly uniform sequencing depth across donors, an assumption that may not hold. The classifier was reported to diagnose cytomegalovirus status with high specificity and sensitivity in both the original cohort and the validation cohort. A total of fewer than 200 TCR beta chains were listed by the study as associated with cytomegalovirus. A cluster of highly shared sequence variants was judged likely to be a technical artifact of the sequencing pipeline. Immune exposure information for the cohort was limited to CMV serostatus. In a later analysis, 16,951 TCR beta sequences were associated with specific HLA alleles at a false discovery rate of 0.05. Because some donors lacked HLA typing at each locus, the association tests relied only on the typed subset. In a later analysis, the rate of TCR association differed among HLA loci, with DRB1 alleles having the most associated TCRs and HLA-C alleles having the fewest. Compared with equally common non-associated chains, HLA-associated TCR beta chains in a later analysis were more clonally expanded and had lower generation probabilities. An association between a missense DCLRE1C variant and V-gene and J-gene trimming of TCR beta chains was found in a later genetic analysis and replicated in an independent cohort. Only TCR beta chains were sequenced in this cohort, and the absence of alpha or paired-chain data limited detectable features. Several of the top co-occurrence clusters appeared to be linked to parvovirus B19, influenza, CMV and Epstein-Barr virus, according to a later analysis. A further reported finding was that TCR beta sequences accurately predicted the HLA-A and HLA-B alleles for most subjects in the first cohort.

The library was built by means of the immunoSEQ multiplex PCR assay. The multiplex PCR relied on a mix of 60 forward primers for TCR Vbeta segments and 13 reverse primers for TCR Jbeta segments. A multiplex PCR assay on genomic DNA amplified the CDR3 region of rearranged TCR beta genes. Amplified TCR beta libraries were sequenced as 87-base-pair reads on the Illumina HiSeq System. From the authors' description of their analysis: A later analysis counted about 82 million unique TCR beta chains across the 690 or so repertoires, and some 11 million of these chains were shared by at least two donors. To remove PCR and sequencing errors, raw reads were error-corrected and collapsed into unique sequences using a nearest-neighbor algorithm that merged closely related sequences. CDR3 sequences were aligned to IMGT reference sequences to assign V, D and J gene segments. Each retained sequence needed at least a six-nucleotide match to both a V gene segment and a J gene segment. A rearrangement counted as productive if the CDR3 had no stop codons and remained in frame with V and J, and every other rearrangement counted as non-productive. CDR3 was defined according to IMGT convention as the region running from the second conserved V-encoded cysteine to the conserved J-encoded phenylalanine. In an earlier analysis of around 600 of the donors, sequences lacking an unambiguous match to a single V gene segment were excluded. In an earlier analysis of approximately 590 of the donors, V segments were called functional above 56.7% productive rearrangements and were called segregating when the between-donor standard deviation exceeded 5%. A statistical classification framework was built for diagnosing cytomegalovirus status from the catalog of TCR beta chain sequences. In a later analysis, V and J genes were assigned by comparing TCR nucleotide sequences against IMGT/GENE-DB human TR gene sequences. Using the TCRdist pipeline, a later analysis assigned CDR3 sequences along with most-parsimonious VDJ recombination scenarios. A later analysis defined each TCR beta chain by its CDR3 amino acid sequence plus V-gene family, and excluded reads lacking a unique V-gene family. To address suspected cross-contamination and a sequencing artifact, a later analysis removed 550 to 750 highly shared, low-generation-probability nucleotide sequences. For each public chain, a later analysis derived a clonal expansion index from normalized ranks of inferred template counts within each repertoire. A later analysis computed generation probabilities with a VDJ recombination model fitted to out-of-frame rearrangements, and checked the results against IGoR. A later analysis scored TCR-TCR, TCR-HLA and TCR-CMV co-occurrence with hypergeometric tests, applying a repertoire-size bias correction to TCR pairs. False discovery rates were estimated in a later analysis by permuting HLA or CMV assignments 20 times. In a later analysis, co-occurring TCRs were grouped with DBSCAN, and TCRdist sequence similarity was added when clustering was performed within HLA-allele-positive subsets. Repertoires with fewer than 30,000 or more than 120,000 public chains were left out of co-occurrence clustering, as were four to six repertoires with anomalous nucleotide sharing. Held by TCRdb, this immuneACCESS table contains in-frame sequences only and omits some clones. Under half of the omission traces to an unresolved V gene where checked; the cause of the rest is unknown. V and J calls and clone size are given by that table; D and trimming were obtained from the DNA. Within this sample are some 140,000 clones, with approximately 73% of them counted one time only. Together, the top ten hold over 1% of the sample.

In the germline V gene (reference sequence), CDR1 corresponds to SEHNR and CDR2 to FQNEAQ. Its CDR3 holds 15 amino acids, cysteine through phenylalanine. Solely the CDR3 DNA is kept, with 45 bases framed from the first base. Details on this clone: What antigen it recognizes has not been identified. Its ends do not fully match the called genes, so a read error is possible.

The cohort consisted of 666 healthy bone marrow donors. At the time of sampling, all cohort members were nominally healthy, though unrecorded immune exposures were likely present. The donor tested CMV seronegative and was one of the 352 seronegative cohort members. Every donor gave a peripheral blood sample, and the peripheral blood mononuclear cells from that sample were used for TCR beta sequencing. The Qiagen DNeasy Blood Extraction Kit was used to extract genomic DNA from the blood cell samples. The sequence was obtained from a woman in her 40s in good health and CMV-seronegative. The specimen sequenced was PBMCs. The chain links TRBV7-9 with TRBJ2-2, and the D gene may be TRBD1, 6 bases matching. This receptor carries the CDR3 CSSSLVQGNTGELFF. The nucleotides are TGTTCCAGCAGCTTAGTACAGGGGAACACCGGGGAGCTGTTTTTT.